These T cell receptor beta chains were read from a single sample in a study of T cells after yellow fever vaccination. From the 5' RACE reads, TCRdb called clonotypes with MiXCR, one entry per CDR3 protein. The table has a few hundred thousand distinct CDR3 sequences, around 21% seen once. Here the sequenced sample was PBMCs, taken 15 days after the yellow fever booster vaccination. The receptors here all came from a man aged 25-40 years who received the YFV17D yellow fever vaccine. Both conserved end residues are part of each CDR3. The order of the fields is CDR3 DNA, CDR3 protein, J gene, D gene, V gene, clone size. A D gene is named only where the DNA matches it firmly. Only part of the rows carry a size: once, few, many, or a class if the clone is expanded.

CDR3nt: TGTGCCAGCCGTACTAGCGGGAGGGCCTCGGGCTACGAGCAGTACTTC; CDR3aa: CASRTSGRASGYEQYF; j_gene: TRBJ2-7; d_gene: TRBD2; v_gene: TRBV28; abundance: few
CDR3nt: TGCAGTGCCAATAGTATCGAGGGGACTGCCGGCAATGAGCAGTTCTTC; CDR3aa: CSANSIEGTAGNEQFF; j_gene: TRBJ2-1; d_gene: NA; v_gene: TRBV20-1; abundance: few
CDR3nt: TGTGCCTGGAGTGTACTAGGTGGGAGCAAAAACATTCAGTACTTC; CDR3aa: CAWSVLGGSKNIQYF; j_gene: TRBJ2-4; d_gene: NA; v_gene: TRBV30; abundance: NA
CDR3nt: TGTGCCAGCAGCTTGGGCCCTAGCGAGCAGTACTTC; CDR3aa: CASSLGPSEQYF; j_gene: TRBJ2-7; d_gene: NA; v_gene: TRBV7-2; abundance: NA
CDR3nt: TGTGCCAGCAGAGAGGGCCAGACTGAAGCTTTCTTT; CDR3aa: CASREGQTEAFF; j_gene: TRBJ1-1; d_gene: NA; v_gene: TRBV2; abundance: NA
CDR3nt: TGCAGTGCTAATGCGGGAGGCAGCAATGAGCAGTTCTTC; CDR3aa: CSANAGGSNEQFF; j_gene: TRBJ2-1; d_gene: TRBD2; v_gene: TRBV20-1; abundance: few
CDR3nt: TGCGCCAGCAGCCAAGAGAGTCCCGGACAGGTGGGAGGCGAGCAGTACTTC; CDR3aa: CASSQESPGQVGGEQYF; j_gene: TRBJ2-7; d_gene: NA; v_gene: TRBV4-3; abundance: NA
CDR3nt: TGTGCCAGCAGCTCTAGCGGGAGTGCAGATACGCAGTATTTT; CDR3aa: CASSSSGSADTQYF; j_gene: TRBJ2-3; d_gene: TRBD2; v_gene: TRBV7-9; abundance: NA
CDR3nt: TGTGCCAGCAGTTTTTTGGGACAGAACTATGGCTACACCTTC; CDR3aa: CASSFLGQNYGYTF; j_gene: TRBJ1-2; d_gene: TRBD1; v_gene: TRBV27; abundance: NA
CDR3nt: TGTGCCAGCAGTTACGGCAGGGGGCTTGGAGACACTGAAGCTTTCTTT; CDR3aa: CASSYGRGLGDTEAFF; j_gene: TRBJ1-1; d_gene: TRBD1; v_gene: TRBV6-2/TRBV6-3; abundance: few
CDR3nt: TGCGCCAGCAGCTTGGCCGGGACTAGCGAATACAATGAGCAGTTCTTC; CDR3aa: CASSLAGTSEYNEQFF; j_gene: TRBJ2-1; d_gene: TRBD2; v_gene: TRBV5-1; abundance: NA
CDR3nt: TGTGCCAGCAGCATAGCGGACAACTCCTACAATGAGCAGTTCTTC; CDR3aa: CASSIADNSYNEQFF; j_gene: TRBJ2-1; d_gene: NA; v_gene: TRBV6-2/TRBV6-3; abundance: NA
CDR3nt: TGTGCCAGCGGTCGAGGGTCGTTGGAGACCCAGTACTTC; CDR3aa: CASGRGSLETQYF; j_gene: TRBJ2-5; d_gene: NA; v_gene: TRBV25-1; abundance: few
CDR3nt: TGCGCCAGCAGCTTGTTGGGACAGGGGCCCTCCTACAATGAGCAGTTCTTC; CDR3aa: CASSLLGQGPSYNEQFF; j_gene: TRBJ2-1; d_gene: TRBD1; v_gene: TRBV5-1; abundance: few
CDR3nt: TGTGCCAGCTTGGGTCTCAATGAGCAGTTCTTC; CDR3aa: CASLGLNEQFF; j_gene: TRBJ2-1; d_gene: NA; v_gene: TRBV28; abundance: NA
CDR3nt: TGTGCCAGCACTACCAACGGACAGTTTTTCACAGATACGCAGTATTTT; CDR3aa: CASTTNGQFFTDTQYF; j_gene: TRBJ2-3; d_gene: NA; v_gene: TRBV28; abundance: few
CDR3nt: TGCGCCAGCAGCCCCCAGACTAGCGGGTCCTACAATGAGCAGTTCTTC; CDR3aa: CASSPQTSGSYNEQFF; j_gene: TRBJ2-1; d_gene: TRBD2; v_gene: TRBV5-1; abundance: NA
CDR3nt: TGCAGTGCTGACCCGGGCCGGGAGTCTGAGCAGTTCTTC; CDR3aa: CSADPGRESEQFF; j_gene: TRBJ2-1; d_gene: NA; v_gene: TRBV20-1; abundance: once
CDR3nt: TGTGCCAGCAGTTACTTGGACAGGGGCCCCTACGAGCAGTACTTC; CDR3aa: CASSYLDRGPYEQYF; j_gene: TRBJ2-7; d_gene: TRBD1; v_gene: TRBV6-5; abundance: few
CDR3nt: TGTGCCAGCTCACACGAAGCGGGAGCCTACAATGAGCAGTTCTTC; CDR3aa: CASSHEAGAYNEQFF; j_gene: TRBJ2-1; d_gene: TRBD2; v_gene: TRBV18; abundance: few
CDR3nt: TGTGCCAGCAGCCAAAATCTAGGGTCTGGAAACACCATATATTTT; CDR3aa: CASSQNLGSGNTIYF; j_gene: TRBJ1-3; d_gene: NA; v_gene: TRBV3-1; abundance: few
CDR3nt: TGTGCCAGCAGTTTATACCCCCAGGGTGGAGAGACCCAGTACTTC; CDR3aa: CASSLYPQGGETQYF; j_gene: TRBJ2-5; d_gene: NA; v_gene: TRBV27; abundance: few
CDR3nt: TGTGCCAGCAGTTACTCGACCGGGACTAGCGGGAGGACCAGCACAGATACGCAGTATTTT; CDR3aa: CASSYSTGTSGRTSTDTQYF; j_gene: TRBJ2-3; d_gene: TRBD2; v_gene: TRBV6-2/TRBV6-3; abundance: NA
CDR3nt: TGTGCCAGCTCACCCAACCTGGGGGACACTGAAGCTTTCTTT; CDR3aa: CASSPNLGDTEAFF; j_gene: TRBJ1-1; d_gene: NA; v_gene: TRBV18; abundance: few
CDR3nt: TGCGCCAGCAGCGCACCAAACAGGGGGACCGCTTCCTACAATGAGCAGTTCTTC; CDR3aa: CASSAPNRGTASYNEQFF; j_gene: TRBJ2-1; d_gene: TRBD1; v_gene: TRBV5-1; abundance: NA
CDR3nt: TGTGCCAGCAGCCACTTTAGCGGGACGTACACCGGGGAGCTGTTTTTT; CDR3aa: CASSHFSGTYTGELFF; j_gene: TRBJ2-2; d_gene: TRBD2; v_gene: TRBV14; abundance: NA
CDR3nt: TGTGCCAGCAGGCGGACTAGCGGGAGCGGGAATACGCAGTATTTT; CDR3aa: CASRRTSGSGNTQYF; j_gene: TRBJ2-3; d_gene: TRBD2; v_gene: TRBV6-1; abundance: NA
CDR3nt: TGTGCCAGCAGCTTAGGTTCCCGAAGGGCCACGTACGAGCAGTACTTC; CDR3aa: CASSLGSRRATYEQYF; j_gene: TRBJ2-7; d_gene: NA; v_gene: TRBV7-8; abundance: NA
CDR3nt: TGTGCCAGCAGGGCCAGGGAGAACACTGAAGCTTTCTTT; CDR3aa: CASRARENTEAFF; j_gene: TRBJ1-1; d_gene: NA; v_gene: TRBV12-3/TRBV12-4; abundance: few
CDR3nt: TGTGCCAGCAGCTCGAGGGCCTCTGGGGCCAACGTCCTGACTTTC; CDR3aa: CASSSRASGANVLTF; j_gene: TRBJ2-6; d_gene: NA; v_gene: TRBV7-3; abundance: NA
CDR3nt: TGTGCCAGCAACCCACTTGGCCGGCGGGAGACCCAGTACTTC; CDR3aa: CASNPLGRRETQYF; j_gene: TRBJ2-5; d_gene: NA; v_gene: TRBV7-8; abundance: NA
CDR3nt: TGTGCCAGCAGCGGGAGGACTAGGGTGCTACGCAATGAGCAGTTCTTC; CDR3aa: CASSGRTRVLRNEQFF; j_gene: TRBJ2-1; d_gene: TRBD2; v_gene: TRBV7-9; abundance: NA
CDR3nt: TGTGCCATCAGTGATGGGGGGACCTGGGAGCAGTACTTC; CDR3aa: CAISDGGTWEQYF; j_gene: TRBJ2-7; d_gene: NA; v_gene: TRBV10-3; abundance: few
CDR3nt: TGCAGTGCCCCTCGCAGCGGGGGAGATACGCAGTATTTT; CDR3aa: CSAPRSGGDTQYF; j_gene: TRBJ2-3; d_gene: TRBD2; v_gene: TRBV20-1; abundance: NA
CDR3nt: TGTGCCTGGAGTGTAGGGCTAGCGGGAGACGAGCAGTACTTC; CDR3aa: CAWSVGLAGDEQYF; j_gene: TRBJ2-7; d_gene: TRBD2; v_gene: TRBV30; abundance: many
CDR3nt: TGTGCCAGCAGCTTAGATCCAGGGGGCGGGTACGAGCAGTACTTC; CDR3aa: CASSLDPGGGYEQYF; j_gene: TRBJ2-7; d_gene: TRBD1; v_gene: TRBV7-2; abundance: few